Listed here is a single TCR beta chain. This record comes from a study of blood T cell repertoires in COVID-19. Study background: The United States, Italy and Spain were the sources of the acute and convalescent COVID-19 samples. Sources were T cells, B-cell-depleted T cells, or PBMCs; the material itself was cDNA or gDNA.

From germline, CDR1 is SEHNR and CDR2 FQNEAQ (reference sequence). CDR3 size: 15 residues. Trimming took 4 bases from V and 7 from J, leaving 16 bases between them. Per the authors' pipeline: Reference gene primer amplification gave estimated nucleated cell counts. Assay used: immunoSEQ multiplex PCR; TCRdb lists only in-frame clones, some missing. V, J and clone size are those of that table, while D and trimming were read from the DNA. Of 70,000 or so clones in the sample, roughly nine tenths were seen once. The chain carries TRBV7-9 and TRBJ1-4; D call uncertain. This TCR was sampled from a man in his sixties or seventies with active COVID-19. Sequencing used peripheral blood. The CDR3 loop reads CASSSWPGGSEKLFF. In nucleotides, the CDR3 is TGTGCCAGCAGCTCCTGGCCCGGAGGTAGTGAAAAACTGTTTTTT.